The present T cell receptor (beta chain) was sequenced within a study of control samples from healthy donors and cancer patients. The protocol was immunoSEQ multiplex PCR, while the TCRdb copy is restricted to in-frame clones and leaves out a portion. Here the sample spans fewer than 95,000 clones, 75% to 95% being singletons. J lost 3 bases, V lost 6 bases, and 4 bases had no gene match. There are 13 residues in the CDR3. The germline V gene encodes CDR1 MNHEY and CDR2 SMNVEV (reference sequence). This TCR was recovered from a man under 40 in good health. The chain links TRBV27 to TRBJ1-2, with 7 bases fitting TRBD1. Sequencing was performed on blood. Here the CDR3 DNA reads TGTGCCAGCAGCCCGGGACAGTACTATGGCTACACCTTC. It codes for CASSPGQYYGYTF.